Listed below are T cell receptor beta chains from one sample, sequenced in a study of response to subunit inactivated influenza vaccine. Each CDR3 protein gets one entry after TCRdb re-called the RT-PCR reads with MiXCR. This sample has about 540,000 distinct CDR3 sequences, with under 25% found just once. This same sample was also part of a study on T cells expressing NK-cell markers.

Source: CD4+ T cells sorted from PBMCs, taken 12 days after vaccination. Receptors were obtained from a man aged 45 to 65 who received an inactivated influenza vaccine. CDR3s include the opening cysteine and the closing phenylalanine or tryptophan. The D gene is left open where the match is weak. Only part of the rows carry a size: once, few, many, or a class if the clone is expanded.

clone_size	d_call	j_call	v_call	cdr3_aa	cdr3_nt
NA	TRBD2	TRBJ2-7	TRBV10-3	CAISDPGLPQYF	TGTGCCATCAGTGATCCGGGACTACCGCAGTACTTC
few	NA	TRBJ2-1	TRBV6-5	CASSSHPSRGPYNEQFF	TGTGCCAGCAGTTCCCATCCTAGCCGGGGGCCATACAATGAGCAGTTCTTC
NA	NA	TRBJ2-1	TRBV11-2	CASSLYKDLGVNEQFF	TGTGCCAGCAGCTTATATAAGGATCTCGGGGTCAATGAGCAGTTCTTC
few	NA	TRBJ2-7	TRBV5-1	CASSPRQVSSYEQYF	TGCGCCAGCAGCCCGAGACAGGTCAGCTCCTACGAGCAGTACTTC
NA	NA	TRBJ2-7	TRBV28	CASGRLQQSYEQYF	TGTGCCAGCGGCCGGCTTCAACAGTCCTACGAGCAGTACTTC
few	TRBD1	TRBJ2-7	TRBV20-1	CSGGTGPYEQYF	TGCAGTGGGGGGACAGGTCCCTACGAGCAGTACTTC
NA	NA	TRBJ2-1	TRBV24-1	CATSRPGGNEQFF	TGTGCCACCAGTAGACCAGGCGGCAATGAGCAGTTCTTC
NA	TRBD1	TRBJ2-3	TRBV7-2	CASSKDSGGRTDTQYF	TGTGCCAGCAGCAAAGACTCAGGGGGCCGGACAGATACGCAGTATTTT
few	TRBD2	TRBJ2-7	TRBV4-3	CASSQEAGGVNEQYF	TGCGCCAGCAGCCAAGAGGCGGGGGGCGTTAATGAGCAGTACTTC
NA	TRBD1	TRBJ2-5	TRBV29-1	CSVNGRQGGF	TGCAGCGTCAACGGTCGACAGGGGGGCTTC
NA	TRBD2	TRBJ2-7	TRBV29-1	CSVPSGLAYEQYF	TGCAGTGTCCCCTCGGGACTAGCGTACGAGCAGTACTTC
NA	TRBD1	TRBJ1-1	TRBV3-1	CASSQRDRATEAFF	TGTGCCAGCAGCCAACGGGACAGGGCCACTGAAGCTTTCTTT
NA	TRBD1	TRBJ2-1	TRBV11-2	CASSPVTGQGVNEQFF	TGTGCCAGCAGCCCAGTAACCGGACAGGGGGTAAATGAGCAGTTCTTC
NA	NA	TRBJ1-2	TRBV7-2	CASSTQYGGAGGYTF	TGTGCCAGCAGCACTCAGTATGGGGGGGCGGGTGGCTACACCTTC
few	NA	TRBJ2-5	TRBV5-5	CASSLGTVNTQYF	TGTGCCAGCAGCTTGGGGACTGTCAACACCCAGTACTTC
few	NA	TRBJ2-5	TRBV3-1	CASSQEIGTQYF	TGTGCCAGCAGCCAAGAGATAGGGACCCAGTACTTC
NA	TRBD2	TRBJ2-1	TRBV9	CASSQGDRGLAGVVEQFF	TGTGCCAGCAGCCAAGGGGACAGGGGACTAGCGGGAGTTGTTGAGCAGTTCTTC
NA	NA	TRBJ1-6	TRBV12-3/TRBV12-4	CASTPDHSPLHF	TGTGCCAGCACCCCGGACCATTCACCCCTCCACTTT
NA	TRBD2	TRBJ2-1	TRBV7-9	CASSLFGRLAGANEQFF	TGTGCCAGCAGCTTATTCGGGAGGCTAGCGGGGGCCAATGAGCAGTTCTTC
few	NA	TRBJ2-2	TRBV5-4	CASSSDGTGELFF	TGTGCCAGCAGCTCGGACGGCACCGGGGAGCTGTTTTTT
few	NA	TRBJ2-7	TRBV9	CASSPGSEQYF	TGTGCCAGCAGCCCAGGCAGTGAGCAGTACTTC
once	TRBD1	TRBJ1-1	TRBV15	CATSGYRGRSTEAFF	TGTGCCACCAGCGGATACAGGGGCCGGAGCACTGAAGCTTTCTTT
NA	NA	TRBJ2-3	TRBV6-1	CASSIRQVALTSTDTQYF	TGTGCCAGCAGTATCCGACAGGTCGCACTAACTAGCACAGATACGCAGTATTTT